The 19 T cell receptor beta chains in this list originate from one sample, sequenced in a study of blood T cell repertoires in COVID-19. This table comes from immunoSEQ multiplex PCR, and its TCRdb copy is limited to in-frame clones, with some not included. The table lists about 100,000 clones, roughly 87% of them singletons. Sequenced sample: peripheral blood. All receptors derive from a man younger than 45 in a cohort sampled during active COVID-19.

This chain connects TRBV3-1 (or the pseudogene TRBV3-2) to TRBJ2-5; possibly TRBD1 for D (7 bases). Trimming removed 6 bases from V and 12 bases from J, with 23 bases in between. The CDR3 sequence is 14 residues long. Germline CDR1 and CDR2: LGHDT and YNNKEL (reference sequence). The CDR3 reads CASRHQGGRRPKYF. The CDR3 nucleotides read TGTGCCAGCAGACACCAGGGGGGCAGGAGGCCGAAGTACTTC.

The rearrangement links TRBV18 to TRBJ2-1; 9 nucleotides align to TRBD2. CDR3 length: 15 amino acids. Trimming at V came to 3 bases and at J to 3 bases, leaving 3 bases not matched to a gene. In germline, CDR1 is KGHSH, CDR2 LQKENI. The CDR3 here is CASSPSGGNYNEQFF. CDR3 DNA sequence: TGTGCCAGCTCACCGAGCGGGGGGAACTACAATGAGCAGTTCTTC.

The V call is TRBV7-9, the J call TRBJ1-3; D is unresolved. V lost 2 bases, J lost 0 bases, and 5 bases lay in between. The CDR3 runs 14 residues. In germline, CDR1 is SEHNR, CDR2 FQNEAQ (reference sequence). CDR3: CASSLPGSGNTIYF. CDR3 DNA: TGTGCCAGCAGCTTACCAGGCTCTGGAAACACCATATATTTT. Filled out from reference TRBV7-9 and TRBJ1-3, the complete variable domain reads DTGVSQNPRHKITKRGQNVTFRCDPISEHNRLYWYRQTLGQGPEFLTYFQNEAQLEKSRLLSDRFSAERPKGSFSTLEIQRTEQGDSAMYLCASSLPGSGNTIYFGEGSWLTVV.

This clone was detected only a few times. The chain combines TRBV30 with TRBJ1-1; D ambiguous. Germline values: CDR1 GTSNPN, CDR2 SVGIG (reference sequence). V lost 4 bases and J lost 7, with 19 bases in between. The CDR3 is made up of 14 amino acids. The CDR3 bases are TGTGCCTGGATTGATGGAGTCGACCTCAATGAAGCTTTCTTT. This encodes CAWIDGVDLNEAFF.

This chain uses TRBV28 with TRBJ1-2, with TRBD1 matching 9 bases. Germline V lookup: CDR1 MDHEN, CDR2 SYDVKM. J gave up 3 bases and V 7 bases, and 9 bases lay outside the gene matches. The CDR3 has 15 residues. CDR3 in amino acids: CASNTGQGIDYGYTF. The CDR3 bases are TGTGCCAGCAATACGGGACAGGGTATCGACTATGGCTACACCTTC.

The J gene is TRBJ1-1, the V gene TRBV7-2, with D hard to call. The CDR3 contains 17 residues. The germline gives CDR1 SGHTA, CDR2 FQGNSA. V lost 2 bases and J 0 bases, leaving 16 bases between the germline ends. CDR3 in amino acids: CASSLRGTPSMNTEAFF. As DNA, the CDR3 is TGTGCCAGCAGCTTAAGAGGAACACCTTCCATGAACACTGAAGCTTTCTTT.

V usage is TRBV3-1 (or the pseudogene TRBV3-2) and J usage is TRBJ2-1, with D hard to call. Trimming pared 4 bases from V and 5 bases from J, leaving 3 bases between. CDR3 length equals 11 residues. Germline CDR1 and CDR2: LGHDT and YNNKEL (reference sequence). The CDR3, as DNA: TGTGCCAGCAGCCGAGACAATGAGCAGTTCTTC. Its protein is CASSRDNEQFF.

This chain connects TRBV7-2 to TRBJ1-2; 8 nucleotides match TRBD1. Germline-derived CDR1 and CDR2 are SGHTA and FQGNSA. Losses at the gene ends were 4 bases for V and 4 bases for J; bases not matched to a gene: 8. The CDR3 totals 15 residues. CDR3 coding DNA: TGTGCCAGCAGCTCAATGACAGGGGTGGGCTATGGCTACACCTTC. Its translation is CASSSMTGVGYGYTF.

This clone was counted a few times. This chain connects TRBV6-5 to TRBJ2-7; D remains ambiguous. Germline loops: CDR1 MNHEY, CDR2 SVGAGI. The V end was cut by 0 bases, the J end by 5 bases, with 8 bases between. There are 13 residues in the CDR3. The CDR3, as DNA: TGTGCCAGCAGTTACTCGCAGGTGCACGAGCAGTACTTC. It codes for CASSYSQVHEQYF.

The genes are TRBV15 and TRBJ2-7; D might be TRBD2 (5 bases). The CDR3 length is 17 residues. The V end was cut by 3 bases, the J end by 3 bases, with 21 bases between. Germline V gene lookup returns CDR1 LNHNV and CDR2 YYDKDF (reference sequence). CDR3: CATSRELGRVGFYEQYF. In DNA form, the CDR3 reads TGTGCCACCAGCAGGGAACTCGGGCGGGTGGGGTTCTACGAGCAGTACTTC.

The DNA for the CDR3 is TGTGCTAGTGGCCCTGGGACAGGACAAGAGACCCAGTACTTC. This encodes CASGPGTGQETQYF. The chain combines TRBV12-5 with TRBJ2-5; 8 nucleotides agree with TRBD1. The length of the CDR3 is 14 residues. V lost 6 bases, J lost 2 bases, and 5 bases stayed unmatched. Germline V gene lookup returns CDR1 LGHNT and CDR2 FRNRAP.

The chain recombines TRBV5-1 with TRBJ1-3; no clear D. With 0 bases removed from V and 0 bases from J, the gap between germline ends came to 4 bases. This CDR3 comprises 14 residues. Per the germline V gene, CDR1 is SGHRS and CDR2 is YFSETQ. The CDR3, as DNA: TGCGCCAGCAGCTTGGACATCTCTGGAAACACCATATATTTT. Encoded protein: CASSLDISGNTIYF.

CDR3 amino acids: CASSLAGTGTYNEQFF. The CDR3 coding sequence is TGTGCCAGCAGCTTGGCGGGGACAGGGACTTACAATGAGCAGTTCTTC. This sequence joins TRBV5-4 and TRBJ2-1, with TRBD1 identical over 9 bases. The V segment lost 0 bases and the J segment 4 bases; nucleotides outside the gene matches: 5. The CDR3 totals 16 residues. Germline assignment: CDR1 SGHNT and CDR2 YYREEE (reference sequence).

The rearrangement links TRBV7-9 to TRBJ2-1; TRBD2 might be the D (7 bases). In germline, CDR1 is SEHNR, CDR2 FQNEAQ (reference sequence). Trimming took off 4 bases at V and 7 bases at J, with 20 bases between the two ends. This CDR3 has 16 residues. Written as DNA, the CDR3 is TGTGCCAGCAGCTCCCCAGAGAGGGGGGGGGTTAATGAGCAGTTCTTC. Translation gives CASSSPERGGVNEQFF.

In its sample, this clone was seen once. The chain combines TRBV18 with TRBJ2-3; no reliable D call. The CDR3 extends over 17 amino acids. Germline V gene data show CDR1 as KGHSH and CDR2 as LQKENI. Trimming took 3 bases from V and 1 from J, leaving 17 bases between them. CDR3 sequence: CASSPTTAALRTDTQYF. Written as DNA, the CDR3 is TGTGCCAGCTCACCGACCACGGCGGCTCTACGCACAGATACGCAGTATTTT.

The V and J genes are TRBV7-2 and TRBJ2-3; D gene uncertain. The V gene lost 2 bases and the J gene lost 5 bases, with 5 bases spanning the gap. There are 12 residues in the CDR3. The germline V gene has CDR1 SGHTA and CDR2 FQGNSA. The CDR3 bases are TGTGCCAGCAGCTTAAATCAAGATACGCAGTATTTT. Encoded protein: CASSLNQDTQYF.

The chain is built from TRBV6-6 and TRBJ1-2; D is possibly TRBD1 (6 bases). CDR3 length equals 15 residues. Germline CDR1 and CDR2: MNHNY and SVGAGI (reference sequence). V was clipped by 0 bases and J by 6 bases, with 14 bases between them. CDR3 bases: TGTGCCAGCAGTTACTCGAGAGCAGGGGTCAATGGCTACACCTTC. The encoded protein is CASSYSRAGVNGYTF.

The chain is built from TRBV27 and TRBJ1-2; possibly TRBD1 for D (6 bases). This CDR3 contains 17 residues. V was pared by 1 base and J by 2 bases, with 17 bases between. Germline CDR1 MNHEY, CDR2 SMNVEV (reference sequence). CDR3 sequence: CASSLLYPGQPNYGYTF. For the CDR3, the DNA is TGTGCCAGCAGTTTATTGTACCCGGGACAACCGAACTATGGCTACACCTTC.

V gene TRBV7-8 combines with J gene TRBJ2-5; 8 bases map to TRBD2. The CDR3 sequence is 15 residues long. V lost 4 bases, J lost 5 bases, and 9 bases stayed unmatched. Germline assignment: CDR1 SGHVS and CDR2 FQNEAQ. CDR3 protein: CASSSMAGGWETQYF. The DNA of the CDR3 is TGTGCCAGCAGCTCGATGGCGGGGGGCTGGGAGACCCAGTACTTC.